The 18 T cell receptor beta chains in this list originate from one sample, sequenced in a study of CD8+ T cells in alopecia areata. Reverse transcribed after extraction, RNA yielded cDNA as the sequencing template. The table came from immunoSEQ multiplex PCR; TCRdb's copy has only in-frame clones and leaves some out. In the table there are 150,000 to 160,000 clones, more than 45% of which are singletons. The sequences come from CD8+ T cells sorted from blood, collected at week 0. These receptors came from a human donor with alopecia areata.

CDR3 DNA sequence: TGTGGGTCCTCCTTGGGCTCCTATAATTCACCCCTCCACTTT. Its translation: CGSSLGSYNSPLHF. The chain employs TRBV10-3 and TRBJ1-6; D is ambiguous. The CDR3 runs 14 residues. CDR1 and CDR2 from the germline V gene are ENHRY and SYGVKD.

The chain is built from TRBV4-1 and TRBJ2-1, with D possibly matching TRBD1 (6 bases). Trimming took off 4 bases at V and 8 bases at J, with 12 bases between the two ends. CDR1 is MGHRA and CDR2 is YSYEKL in the germline V gene. This CDR3 spans 13 amino acids. The CDR3 DNA sequence: TGCGCCAGCAGCCCCAGGGGAGAGGATGAGCAGTTCTTC. Translated: CASSPRGEDEQFF.

Notes on this clone: It may be a read error: a sequence one base away is much more abundant. In the same sample, other DNA sequences code for this CDR3. The chain uses TRBV9 and TRBJ2-2; D gene uncertain. The germline CDR1 and CDR2 sequences are SGDLS and YYNGEE. Between the trimmed V and J ends, which lost 0 bases and 4 bases, there was a span of 1 base. The CDR3 contains 12 residues. The CDR3 DNA sequence: TGTGCCAGCAGCGTAGGCACCGGGGAGCTGTTTTTT. Translation: CASSVGTGELFF.

This clone was counted only a few times. The genes are TRBV13 and TRBJ2-6; D possibly corresponds to TRBD1 (6 bases). The CDR3 consists of 18 residues. The V end was cut by 2 bases, the J end by 10 bases, with 24 bases between. CDR1 PRHDT and CDR2 FYEKMQ come from the germline V gene (reference sequence). The CDR3 here is CASSLSLGTRAGMNVLTF. The CDR3 DNA reads TGTGCCAGCAGCTTAAGTCTGGGGACAAGGGCTGGAATGAACGTCCTGACTTTC.

The genes are TRBV4-1 and TRBJ2-7; D is unresolved. V lost 0 bases, J lost 3 bases, and 9 bases lay in between. Per the germline V gene, CDR1 is MGHRA and CDR2 is YSYEKL. The CDR3 consists of 14 residues. Here the CDR3 DNA reads TGCGCCAGCAGCCAAGATCGGATGAGCTACGAGCAGTACTTC. Amino acids: CASSQDRMSYEQYF.

The chain carries TRBV5-4 and TRBJ1-5; tentative D call: TRBD1 (5 bases). V was shortened by 4 bases and J by 5 bases, with 10 bases between the two germline ends. Germline V gene sequence: CDR1 SGHNT, CDR2 YYREEE (reference sequence). The CDR3 is 13 amino acids. CDR3 in DNA: TGTGCCAGCAGCCCGGGACCCGATCAGCCCCAGCATTTT. As protein: CASSPGPDQPQHF.

V is TRBV19 and J is TRBJ2-7, with D uncertain. This CDR3 is 13 amino acids long. The V end lost 1 base, the J end lost 5 bases, and 9 bases lay between the germline ends. The V gene's germline CDR1 is LNHDA and CDR2 SQIVND (reference sequence). Here the CDR3 reads CASSIAGIHEQYF. In nucleotides, the CDR3 is TGTGCCAGTAGTATAGCGGGTATCCACGAGCAGTACTTC.

This chain uses TRBV27 with TRBJ2-7; 12 nucleotides align to TRBD2. Trimming took 6 bases from V and 3 from J; bases not matched to a gene: 6. This CDR3 has 15 residues. The V gene's germline CDR1 is MNHEY and CDR2 SMNVEV (reference sequence). CDR3 amino acids: CASSRGLAGFYEQYF. The DNA for the CDR3 is TGTGCCAGCAGCCGAGGACTAGCGGGGTTCTACGAGCAGTACTTC.

This clone was seen more than once but under ten times. CDR3 loop: CASSQDQRGHNEQFF. The DNA for the CDR3 is TGCGCCAGCAGCCAAGATCAGCGGGGCCACAATGAGCAGTTCTTC. J is TRBJ2-1 and V is TRBV4-3, with TRBD2 identical over 7 bases. Germline V CDR1 and CDR2: LGHNA, YSLEER. V was clipped by 0 bases and J by 5 bases; unmatched bases: 4. The CDR3 loop spans 15 amino acids.

The chain is built from TRBV30 and TRBJ2-1, with D unclear. The V and J ends lost 1 base and 6 bases respectively, with 7 bases between them. Germline V gene lookup returns CDR1 GTSNPN and CDR2 SVGIG (reference sequence). The CDR3 sequence is 12 residues long. The DNA for the CDR3 is TGTGCCTGGAGTGAAACTGTCAATGAGCAGTTCTTC. Protein product: CAWSETVNEQFF.

The gene calls are TRBV28 and TRBJ2-6, with D possibly being TRBD1 or TRBD2 (5 bases each). V lost 6 bases, J lost 0 bases, and 18 bases lay in between. CDR3 length: 18 residues. The germline V gene encodes CDR1 MDHEN and CDR2 SYDVKM. This CDR3 is CASRTGPYTLSGANVLTF. The CDR3 DNA reads as TGTGCCAGCAGAACGGGACCGTACACACTCTCTGGGGCCAACGTCCTGACTTTC.

The chain joins TRBV5-6 to TRBJ2-1, with TRBD1 identical over 7 bases. CDR1 SGHDT and CDR2 YYEEEE come from the germline V gene. The junction had 10 bases not matched to a gene; V was cut back by 7 bases and J by 6 bases. This CDR3 is 14 amino acids long. The CDR3 DNA follows: TGTGCCAGCTGGCCGACAGGGTTATCCAATGAGCAGTTCTTC. Protein sequence: CASWPTGLSNEQFF.

The chain has TRBV11-2 and TRBJ2-1; a possible D gene is TRBD2 (6 bases). Trimming cost V 5 bases and J 5 bases, with 19 bases left between them. CDR1 is SGHAT and CDR2 is FQNNGV in the germline V gene. The CDR3 has 16 amino acids. CDR3: CASSDSIGSGDNEQFF. For the CDR3, the DNA is TGTGCCAGCAGCGATAGTATCGGATCGGGGGACAATGAGCAGTTCTTC.

The chain couples TRBV7-9 to TRBJ1-1; a possible D gene is TRBD1 (6 bases). The CDR3 sequence is 13 residues long. Per the germline V gene, CDR1 is SEHNR and CDR2 is FQNEAQ (reference sequence). With 5 bases removed from V and 8 bases from J, the gap between germline ends came to 15 bases. CDR3 residues: CASSEGVGTEAFF. The CDR3 DNA is TGTGCCAGCAGCGAAGGGGTCGGGACAGAAGCTTTCTTT.

CDR3 amino acids: CSVRGGPTADSGNTIYF. CDR3 DNA: TGCAGCGTCCGGGGGGGGCCGACAGCGGACTCTGGAAACACCATATATTTT. This rearrangement joins TRBV29-1 to TRBJ1-3; D might be TRBD1 (6 bases). V dropped 6 bases and J dropped 0 bases, with 21 bases sitting between them. The CDR3 extends over 17 amino acids. Germline V lookup: CDR1 SQVTM, CDR2 ANQGSEA.

The table lists this clone with a few counts. This chain joins TRBV19 and TRBJ1-2; D uncertain. Deletions cut 1 base from V and 6 bases from J, with 9 bases between. Germline assignment: CDR1 LNHDA and CDR2 SQIVND (reference sequence). The CDR3 is 13 amino acids. The CDR3 nucleotides are TGTGCCAGTAGTATAGCCGGGCAAAATGGCTACACCTTC. Its translation: CASSIAGQNGYTF. The full variable domain, completed using reference TRBV19 and TRBJ1-2, is DGGITQSPKYLFRKEGQNVTLSCEQNLNHDAMYWYRQDPGQGLRLIYYSQIVNDFQKGDIAEGYSVSREKKESFPLTVTSAQKNPTAFYLCASSIAGQNGYTFGSGTRLTVV.

The chain couples TRBV15 to TRBJ1-1; D is undetermined. This CDR3 comprises 12 residues. Trimming pared 1 base from V and 3 bases from J, leaving 3 bases between. In germline, CDR1 is LNHNV, CDR2 YYDKDF (reference sequence). CDR3 DNA: TGTGCCACCAGCAGAGTTCACACTGAAGCTTTCTTT. Its translation is CATSRVHTEAFF.

The gene calls are TRBV19 and TRBJ1-2; tentatively, D is TRBD1 (5 bases). Germline CDR1 is LNHDA and CDR2 is SQIVND (reference sequence). V was clipped by 7 bases and J by 0 bases, with 9 bases between them. The CDR3 is made up of 13 amino acids. The CDR3 here is CASTMGANYGYTF. CDR3 sequence (DNA): TGTGCCAGTACCATGGGGGCTAACTATGGCTACACCTTC.